Each of the 5 T cell receptor beta chains below was sequenced from the same sample in a study of blood T cell repertoires in COVID-19. TCRdb's copy holds only in-frame clones and misses some; the assay was immunoSEQ multiplex PCR. The sample yields just over 95,000 clones, 85% to 90% seen once. The sequencing sample was made of peripheral blood. These TCRs come from a human donor in a cohort sampled during active COVID-19.

The chain uses TRBV4-1 and TRBJ2-7; no reliable D call. Trimming took 0 bases from V and 2 from J, leaving 5 bases between them. Looked up from germline, CDR1 is MGHRA and CDR2 is YSYEKL. The CDR3 has 13 amino acids. This CDR3 is CASSQDSTYEQYF. CDR3 nucleotide sequence: TGCGCCAGCAGCCAAGACAGTACCTACGAGCAGTACTTC.

The chain is built from TRBV6-1 and TRBJ2-3; 7 positions match TRBD1. J gave up 1 base and V 4 bases, and 8 bases lay outside the gene matches. This CDR3 contains 16 residues. Per germline, CDR1 MNHNS and CDR2 SASEGT. The CDR3, as DNA: TGTGCCAGCAGTGTCAGCAGGGGGATAGGCACAGATACGCAGTATTTT. As protein: CASSVSRGIGTDTQYF.

This chain connects TRBV29-1 to TRBJ2-7; a weak D match, TRBD2 (7 bases). V lost 5 bases, J lost 4 bases, and 12 bases lay in between. The CDR3 length is 12 residues. Germline CDR1 is SQVTM and CDR2 is ANQGSEA. CDR3 bases: TGCAGCGTTTTGGGGGGGCTGTACGAGCAGTACTTC. It encodes CSVLGGLYEQYF.

V usage is TRBV5-4 and J usage is TRBJ2-5; TRBD2 is a possible D gene (6 bases). V was shortened by 4 bases and J by 2 bases, with 9 bases between the two germline ends. The CDR3 loop spans 13 amino acids. Looked up from germline, CDR1 is SGHNT and CDR2 is YYREEE (reference sequence). The DNA for the CDR3 is TGTGCCAGCAGCGCGGGGCCTCAAGAGACCCAGTACTTC. This sequence encodes CASSAGPQETQYF.

In its sample, this clone was seen a few times. The chain uses TRBV11-2 and TRBJ2-3; 8 bases fit TRBD2. With V trimmed by 6 bases and J by 5 bases, 10 bases remained unmatched. The CDR3 has 15 residues. Per germline, CDR1 SGHAT and CDR2 FQNNGV. In DNA, the CDR3 is TGTGCCAGCAGACCGAGCGGGGGCTCCGGAGATACGCAGTATTTT. It is translated as CASRPSGGSGDTQYF. Looking up the rest from reference TRBV11-2 and TRBJ2-3 gives the full variable domain: EAGVAQSPRYKIIEKRQSVAFWCNPISGHATLYWYQQILGQGPKLLIQFQNNGVVDDSQLPKDRFSAERLKGVDSTLKIQPAKLEDSAVYLCASRPSGGSGDTQYFGPGTRLTVL.